The T cell receptor (beta chain) described here comes from a study of T cell changes during pregnancy in multiple sclerosis. TCRdb keeps only in-frame clones here, not all; method: immunoSEQ multiplex PCR. The sample includes some 31,000 clones, around nine tenths of them seen just once. Germline-derived CDR1 and CDR2 are SGHNT and YYREEE (reference sequence). The CDR3 totals 14 residues. Trimming left V 0 bases short and J 7 bases short, with 8 bases between. Sample: CD4+ T cells from peripheral blood mononuclear cells, taken in the second trimester of pregnancy. V is TRBV5-4 and J is TRBJ1-6; D is undetermined. The TCR originated in a female donor in good health, enrolled as a control in a pregnancy study. The CDR3 region has the DNA TGTGCCAGCAGCTTGGAAGTTCAGAATTCACCCCTCCACTTT. It translates to CASSLEVQNSPLHF. The full variable domain, with the rest looked up from reference TRBV5-4 and TRBJ1-6, is ETGVTQSPTHLIKTRGQQVTLRCSSQSGHNTVSWYQQALGQGPQFIFQYYREEENGRGNFPPRFSGLQFPNYSSELNVNALELDDSALYLCASSLEVQNSPLHFGNGTRLTVT.